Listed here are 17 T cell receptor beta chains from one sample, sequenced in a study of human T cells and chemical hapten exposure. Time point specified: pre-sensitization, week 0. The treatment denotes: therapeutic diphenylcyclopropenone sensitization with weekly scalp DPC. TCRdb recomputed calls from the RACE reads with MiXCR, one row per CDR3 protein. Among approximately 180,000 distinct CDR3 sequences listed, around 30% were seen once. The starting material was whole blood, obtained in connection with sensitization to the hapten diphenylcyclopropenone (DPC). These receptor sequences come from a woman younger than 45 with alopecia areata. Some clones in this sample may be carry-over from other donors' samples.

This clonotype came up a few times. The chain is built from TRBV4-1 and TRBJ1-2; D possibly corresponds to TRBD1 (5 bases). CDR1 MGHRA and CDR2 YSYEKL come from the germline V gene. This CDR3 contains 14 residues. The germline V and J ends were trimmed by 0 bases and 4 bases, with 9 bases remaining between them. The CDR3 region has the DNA TGCGCCAGCAGCCAAGATGGGGGGTCCTATGGCTACACCTTC. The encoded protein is CASSQDGGSYGYTF.

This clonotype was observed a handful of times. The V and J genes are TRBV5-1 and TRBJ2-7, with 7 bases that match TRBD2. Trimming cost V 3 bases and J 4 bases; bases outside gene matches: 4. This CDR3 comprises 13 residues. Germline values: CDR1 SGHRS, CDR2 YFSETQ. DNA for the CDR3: TGCGCCAGCAGCTGGGAGGGACGGTACGAGCAGTACTTC. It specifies CASSWEGRYEQYF.

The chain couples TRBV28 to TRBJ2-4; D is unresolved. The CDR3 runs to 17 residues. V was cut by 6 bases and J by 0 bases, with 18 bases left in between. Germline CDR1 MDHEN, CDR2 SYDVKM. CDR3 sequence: CASSHPQRNRAKNIQYF. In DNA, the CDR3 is TGTGCCAGCAGCCATCCCCAACGGAATCGAGCCAAAAACATTCAGTACTTC.

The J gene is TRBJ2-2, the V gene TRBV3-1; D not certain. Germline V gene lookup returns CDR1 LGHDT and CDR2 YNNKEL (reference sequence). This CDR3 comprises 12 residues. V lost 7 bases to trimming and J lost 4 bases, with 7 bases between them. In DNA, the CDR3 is TGTGCCAGCACCCGAGCCACCGGGGAGCTGTTTTTT. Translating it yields CASTRATGELFF.

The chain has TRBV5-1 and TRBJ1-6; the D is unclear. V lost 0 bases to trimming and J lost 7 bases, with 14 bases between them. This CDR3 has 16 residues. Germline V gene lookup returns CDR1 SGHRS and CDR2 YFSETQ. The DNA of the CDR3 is TGCGCCAGCAGCTTGGAGGGATCTACTCCAAATTCACCCCTCCACTTT. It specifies CASSLEGSTPNSPLHF. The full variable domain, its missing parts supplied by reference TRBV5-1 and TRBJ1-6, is KAGVTQTPRYLIKTRGQQVTLSCSPISGHRSVSWYQQTPGQGLQFLFEYFSETQRNKGNFPGRFSGRQFSNSRSEMNVSTLELGDSALYLCASSLEGSTPNSPLHFGNGTRLTVT.

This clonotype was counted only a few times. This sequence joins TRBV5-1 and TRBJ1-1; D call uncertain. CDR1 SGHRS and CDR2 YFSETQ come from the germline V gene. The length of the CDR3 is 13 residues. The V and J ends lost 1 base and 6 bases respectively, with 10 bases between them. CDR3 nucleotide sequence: TGCGCCAGCAGCTTGACCATTAGGGCTGAAGCTTTCTTT. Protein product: CASSLTIRAEAFF.

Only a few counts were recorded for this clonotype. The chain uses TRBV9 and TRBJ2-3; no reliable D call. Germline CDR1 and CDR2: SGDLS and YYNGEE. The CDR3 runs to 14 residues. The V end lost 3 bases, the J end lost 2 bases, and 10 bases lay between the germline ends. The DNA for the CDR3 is TGTGCCAGCAGCGAGTGGGGTAACACAGATACGCAGTATTTT. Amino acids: CASSEWGNTDTQYF.

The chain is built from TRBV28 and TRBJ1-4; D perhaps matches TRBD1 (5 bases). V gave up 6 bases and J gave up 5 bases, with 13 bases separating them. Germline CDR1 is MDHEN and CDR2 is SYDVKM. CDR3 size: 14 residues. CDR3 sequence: CASRWGRANEKLFF. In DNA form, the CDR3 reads TGTGCCAGCAGGTGGGGCCGCGCGAATGAAAAACTGTTTTTT.

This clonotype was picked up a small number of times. The chain's CDR3 is CASSPRTSGSSNTQYF. In DNA form, the CDR3 reads TGTGCCAGCAGTCCCCGGACTAGCGGGAGTAGTAATACGCAGTATTTT. This chain joins TRBV28 and TRBJ2-3, with 13 bases lining up with TRBD2. Germline loops: CDR1 MDHEN, CDR2 SYDVKM. The V gene end was trimmed by 5 bases and the J gene end by 7 bases; junction bases not matched to a gene: 9. The CDR3 contains 16 residues. The full variable domain, rest sourced from reference TRBV28 and TRBJ2-3, is DVKVTQSSRYLVKRTGEKVFLECVQDMDHENMFWYRQDPGLGLRLIYFSYDVKMKEKGDIPEGYSVSREKKERFSLILESASTNQTSMYLCASSPRTSGSSNTQYFGPGTRLTVL.

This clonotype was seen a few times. CDR3: CATRQIRGKNIQYF. The CDR3 nucleotides read TGTGCCACTCGACAGATCCGGGGGAAAAACATTCAGTACTTC. This chain connects TRBV28 to TRBJ2-4; possible D gene TRBD2, 6 bases. V lost 10 bases, J lost 4 bases, and 17 bases lay in between. There are 14 residues in the CDR3. Germline CDR1 is MDHEN and CDR2 is SYDVKM.

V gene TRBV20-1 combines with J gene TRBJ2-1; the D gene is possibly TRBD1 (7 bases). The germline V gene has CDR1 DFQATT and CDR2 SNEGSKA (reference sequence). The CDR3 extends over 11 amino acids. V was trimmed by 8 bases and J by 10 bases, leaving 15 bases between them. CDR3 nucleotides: TGCAGTCTCCAGGGGGGCGGGGAGCAGTTCTTC. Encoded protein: CSLQGGGEQFF.

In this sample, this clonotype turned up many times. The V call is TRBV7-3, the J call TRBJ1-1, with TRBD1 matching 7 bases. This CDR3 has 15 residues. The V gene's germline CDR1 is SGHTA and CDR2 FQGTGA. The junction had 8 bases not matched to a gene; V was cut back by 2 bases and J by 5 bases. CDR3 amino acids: CASSLLGGAGTEAFF. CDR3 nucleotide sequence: TGTGCCAGCAGCTTACTAGGGGGCGCGGGTACTGAAGCTTTCTTT.

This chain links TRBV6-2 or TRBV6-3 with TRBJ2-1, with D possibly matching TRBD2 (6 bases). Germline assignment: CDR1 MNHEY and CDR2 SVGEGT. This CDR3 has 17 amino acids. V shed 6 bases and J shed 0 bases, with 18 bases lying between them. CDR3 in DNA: TGTGCCAGCAGCACCCGGAGGGAGCAGGGCTCCTACAATGAGCAGTTCTTC. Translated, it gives CASSTRREQGSYNEQFF.

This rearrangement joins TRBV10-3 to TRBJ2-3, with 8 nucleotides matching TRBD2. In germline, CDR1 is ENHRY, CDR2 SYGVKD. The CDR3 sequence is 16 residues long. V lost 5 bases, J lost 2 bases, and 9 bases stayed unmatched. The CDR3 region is CAISPITSGTTDTQYF. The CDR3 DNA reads TGTGCCATCAGTCCTATTACTAGCGGTACCACAGATACGCAGTATTTT.

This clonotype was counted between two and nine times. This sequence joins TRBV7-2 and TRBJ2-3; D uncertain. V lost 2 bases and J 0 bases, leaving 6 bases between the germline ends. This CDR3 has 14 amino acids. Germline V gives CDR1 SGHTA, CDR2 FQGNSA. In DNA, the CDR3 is TGTGCCAGCAGCTTACGGATGAGCACAGATACGCAGTATTTT. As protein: CASSLRMSTDTQYF.

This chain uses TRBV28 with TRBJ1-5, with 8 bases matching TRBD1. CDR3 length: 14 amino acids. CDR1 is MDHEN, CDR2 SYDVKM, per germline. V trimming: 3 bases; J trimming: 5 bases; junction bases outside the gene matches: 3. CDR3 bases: TGTGCCAGCAGTTTGGACAGGGCGGATCAGCCCCAGCATTTT. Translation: CASSLDRADQPQHF.

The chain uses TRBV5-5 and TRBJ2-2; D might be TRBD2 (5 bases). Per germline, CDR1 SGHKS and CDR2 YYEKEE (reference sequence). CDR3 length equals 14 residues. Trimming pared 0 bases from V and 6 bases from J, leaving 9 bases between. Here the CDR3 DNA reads TGTGCCAGCAGCTTGGCCACGGGGTCCGGGGAGCTGTTTTTT. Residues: CASSLATGSGELFF. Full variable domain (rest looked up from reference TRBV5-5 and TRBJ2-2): DAGVTQSPTHLIKTRGQQVTLRCSPISGHKSVSWYQQVLGQGPQFIFQYYEKEERGRGNFPDRFSARQFPNYSSELNVNALLLGDSALYLCASSLATGSGELFFGEGSRLTVL.